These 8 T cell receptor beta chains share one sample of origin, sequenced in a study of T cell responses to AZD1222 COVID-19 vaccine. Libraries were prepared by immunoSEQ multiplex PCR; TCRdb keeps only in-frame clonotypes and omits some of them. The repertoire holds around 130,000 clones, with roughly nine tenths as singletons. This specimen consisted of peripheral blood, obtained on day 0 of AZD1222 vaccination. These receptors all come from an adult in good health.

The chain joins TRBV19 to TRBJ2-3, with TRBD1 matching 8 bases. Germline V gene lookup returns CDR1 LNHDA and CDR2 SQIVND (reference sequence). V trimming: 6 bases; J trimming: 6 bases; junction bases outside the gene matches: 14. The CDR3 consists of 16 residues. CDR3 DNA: TGTGCCAGTAGCCCTTGGGGGGCAGGGGGCGCGGATACGCAGTATTTT. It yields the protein CASSPWGAGGADTQYF.

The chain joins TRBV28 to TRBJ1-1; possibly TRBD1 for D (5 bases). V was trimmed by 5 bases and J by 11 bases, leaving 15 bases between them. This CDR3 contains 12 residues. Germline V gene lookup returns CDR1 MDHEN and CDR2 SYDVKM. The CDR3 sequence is CASSLGDRRAFF. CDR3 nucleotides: TGTGCCAGCAGTCTGGGGGACCGTCGTGCTTTCTTT.

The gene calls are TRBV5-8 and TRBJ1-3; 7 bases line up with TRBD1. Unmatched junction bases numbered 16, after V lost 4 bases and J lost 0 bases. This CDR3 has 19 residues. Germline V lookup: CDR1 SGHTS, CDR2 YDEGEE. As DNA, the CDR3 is TGTGCCAGCAGCCCAATACCGGGACAGCATCTCAGCTCTGGAAACACCATATATTTT. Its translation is CASSPIPGQHLSSGNTIYF. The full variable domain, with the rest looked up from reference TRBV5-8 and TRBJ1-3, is EAGVTQSPTHLIKTRGQQATLRCSPISGHTSVYWYQQALGLGLQFLLWYDEGEERNRGNFPPRFSGRQFPNYSSELNVNALELEDSALYLCASSPIPGQHLSSGNTIYFGEGSWLTVV.

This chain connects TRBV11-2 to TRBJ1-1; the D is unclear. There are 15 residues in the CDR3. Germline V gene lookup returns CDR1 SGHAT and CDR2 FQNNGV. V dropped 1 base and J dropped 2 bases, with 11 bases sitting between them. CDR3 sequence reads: CASSLGGRSNTEAFF. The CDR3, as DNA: TGTGCCAGCAGCTTAGGCGGAAGGAGCAACACTGAAGCTTTCTTT.

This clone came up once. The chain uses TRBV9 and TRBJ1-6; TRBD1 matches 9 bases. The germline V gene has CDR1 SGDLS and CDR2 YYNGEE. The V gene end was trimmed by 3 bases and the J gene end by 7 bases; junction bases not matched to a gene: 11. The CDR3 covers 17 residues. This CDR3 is CASSAEGGQGPNSPLHF. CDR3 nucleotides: TGTGCCAGCAGCGCCGAGGGGGGACAGGGCCCAAATTCACCCCTCCACTTT.

The CDR3 here is CASSCTPPCVGYEQYF. DNA of the CDR3: TGTGCCAGCAGCTGCACTCCCCCCTGCGTCGGTTACGAGCAGTACTTC. The V and J genes are TRBV11-2 and TRBJ2-7; D not resolved. This CDR3 spans 16 amino acids. V lost 4 bases and J 4 bases, leaving 20 bases between the germline ends. Germline V gives CDR1 SGHAT, CDR2 FQNNGV.

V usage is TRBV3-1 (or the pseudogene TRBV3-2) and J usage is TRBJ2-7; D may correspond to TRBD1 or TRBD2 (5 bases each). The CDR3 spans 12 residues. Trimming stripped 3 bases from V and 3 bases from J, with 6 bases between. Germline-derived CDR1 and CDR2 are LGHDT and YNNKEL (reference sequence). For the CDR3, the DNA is TGTGCCAGCAGCCAGGGGGACTACGAGCAGTACTTC. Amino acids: CASSQGDYEQYF.

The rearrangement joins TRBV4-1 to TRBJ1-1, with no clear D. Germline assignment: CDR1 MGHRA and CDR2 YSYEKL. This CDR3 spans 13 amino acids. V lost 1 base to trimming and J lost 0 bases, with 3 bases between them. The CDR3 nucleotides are TGCGCCAGCAGCCAAGTAGTGAACACTGAAGCTTTCTTT. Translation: CASSQVVNTEAFF.